A few counts support the clone carrying this T cell receptor (beta chain). Arm-PCR of CDR3 regions and iRepertoire HTBI primers were used to build TCR beta libraries. TCRdb reprocessed the multiplex PCR reads with MiXCR, giving one entry per CDR3 protein. This repertoire shows 350,000 to 500,000 distinct CDR3 sequences, about a sixth found once; its top ten account for about 23%. This sample is part of a study of regulatory T cells in long-lasting Graves disease. V gave up 5 bases and J gave up 4 bases, with 21 bases separating them. The V gene's germline CDR1 is LGHDT and CDR2 YNNKEL (reference sequence). The CDR3 is made up of 17 amino acids. Time point indicated: newly diagnosed GD, antithyroid drugs for less than 3 months. PBMC RNA served as the TCR library source. Separately, the same data were catalogued under a study of T cells in Graves' hyperthyroidism and ophthalmopathy. This second report adds: TCR CDR3 regions were first amplified by RT-PCR with HTBI primers. In validation, the model predicted ophthalmopathy. These predictions came a median 6.5 months before onset.

This sequence was found in a woman aged 18-29 years with Graves disease. The sequencing used peripheral blood mononuclear cells (PBMCs), collected at new diagnosis, from a patient treated with antithyroid drugs. The chain recombines TRBV3-1 with TRBJ1-3, with no clear D. For the CDR3, the DNA is TGTGCCAGCAGCTCCGTCTGGGGAGGGAGTACCGGAAACACCATATATTTT. Protein product: CASSSVWGGSTGNTIYF. The entire variable domain, with the rest obtained from reference TRBV3-1 and TRBJ1-3, is as follows: DTAVSQTPKYLVTQMGNDKSIKCEQNLGHDTMYWYKQDSKKFLKIMFSYNNKELIINETVPNRFSPKSPDKAHLNLHINSLELGDSAVYFCASSSVWGGSTGNTIYFGEGSWLTVV.